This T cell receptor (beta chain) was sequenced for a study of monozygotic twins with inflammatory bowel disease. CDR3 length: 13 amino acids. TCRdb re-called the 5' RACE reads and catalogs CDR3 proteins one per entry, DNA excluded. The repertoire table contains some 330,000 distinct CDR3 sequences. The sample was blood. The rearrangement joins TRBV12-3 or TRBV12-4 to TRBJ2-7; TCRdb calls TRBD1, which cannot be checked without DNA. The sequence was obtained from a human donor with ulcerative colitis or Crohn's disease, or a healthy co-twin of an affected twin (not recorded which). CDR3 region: CASNPGLGLEQYF.